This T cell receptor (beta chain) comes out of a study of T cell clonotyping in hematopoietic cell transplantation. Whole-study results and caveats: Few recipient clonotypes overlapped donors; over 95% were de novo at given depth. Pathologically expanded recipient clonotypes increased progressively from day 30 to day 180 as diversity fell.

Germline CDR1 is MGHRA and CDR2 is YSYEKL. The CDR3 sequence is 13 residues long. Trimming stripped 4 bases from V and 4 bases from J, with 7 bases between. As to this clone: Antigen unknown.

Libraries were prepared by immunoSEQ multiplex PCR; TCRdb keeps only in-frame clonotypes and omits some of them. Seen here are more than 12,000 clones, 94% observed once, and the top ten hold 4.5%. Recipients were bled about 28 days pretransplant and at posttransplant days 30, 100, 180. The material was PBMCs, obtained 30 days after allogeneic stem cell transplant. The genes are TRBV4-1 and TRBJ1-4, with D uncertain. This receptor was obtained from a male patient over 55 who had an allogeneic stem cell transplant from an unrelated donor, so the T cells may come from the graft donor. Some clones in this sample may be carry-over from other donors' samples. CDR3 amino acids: CASSPPSNEKLFF. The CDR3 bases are TGCGCCAGCAGCCCCCCGAGTAATGAAAAACTGTTTTTT.